A single sample gave rise to the 21 T cell receptor beta chains below, sequenced in a study of blood T cell repertoires in COVID-19. Assay used: immunoSEQ multiplex PCR; TCRdb lists only in-frame clones, some missing. The sample has 200,000 to 250,000 clones; approximately 81% are singletons. Sequenced input: peripheral blood. These TCRs come from a man aged 25 to 45 with active or convalescent COVID-19.

V gene TRBV7-3 combines with J gene TRBJ2-1; 9 bases agree with TRBD2. The V segment lost 2 bases and the J segment 6 bases; nucleotides outside the gene matches: 2. The CDR3 sequence is 14 residues long. CDR1 is SGHTA, CDR2 FQGTGA, per germline. The CDR3 reads CASSLAGGPNEQFF. The CDR3 bases are TGTGCCAGCAGCTTAGCGGGAGGGCCCAATGAGCAGTTCTTC.

The rearrangement links TRBV9 to TRBJ1-1; D gene ambiguous. The CDR3 runs 17 residues. V lost 0 bases and J lost 0, with 15 bases in between. Looked up from germline, CDR1 is SGDLS and CDR2 is YYNGEE. CDR3 sequence reads: CASSVGVGFGMNTEAFF. For the CDR3, the DNA is TGTGCCAGCAGCGTAGGGGTGGGCTTCGGGATGAACACTGAAGCTTTCTTT.

The chain couples TRBV6-4 to TRBJ2-5; 7 nucleotides line up with TRBD2. Losses at the gene ends were 5 bases for V and 3 bases for J; bases not matched to a gene: 3. The CDR3 is made up of 13 amino acids. Per germline, CDR1 MRHNA and CDR2 SNTAGT. CDR3 nucleotides: TGTGCCAGCAGTCGAGGACTAGAAGAGACCCAGTACTTC. This sequence encodes CASSRGLEETQYF.

The CDR3 coding sequence is TGTGCCACCAGCAGAGTTCAGCGGGTGACAGATACGCAGTATTTT. It encodes CATSRVQRVTDTQYF. The gene calls are TRBV15 and TRBJ2-3, with a possible D match to TRBD2 (6 bases). CDR1 is LNHNV and CDR2 is YYDKDF in the germline V gene (reference sequence). The length of the CDR3 is 15 residues. V was pared by 1 base and J by 3 bases, with 11 bases between.

This sequence joins TRBV27 and TRBJ1-1; D may be TRBD1 (5 bases). This CDR3 has 13 residues. Trimming pared 7 bases from V and 2 bases from J, leaving 11 bases between. Germline CDR1 is MNHEY and CDR2 is SMNVEV (reference sequence). This CDR3 is CASTRDFNTEAFF. CDR3 bases: TGTGCCAGCACCAGGGATTTTAACACTGAAGCTTTCTTT.

This clone was detected only once. The chain is built from TRBV18 and TRBJ1-2, with D possibly matching TRBD1 (6 bases). The V gene lost 6 bases and the J gene lost 4 bases, with 21 bases spanning the gap. The CDR3 consists of 16 residues. CDR1 is KGHSH, CDR2 LQKENI, per germline. The CDR3 here is CASSPPADRTGYGYTF. CDR3 DNA: TGTGCCAGCTCCCCCCCCGCAGACAGGACGGGCTATGGCTACACCTTC. The variable domain in full, completed from reference TRBV18 and TRBJ1-2, reads NAGVMQNPRHLVRRRGQEARLRCSPMKGHSHVYWYRQLPEEGLKFMVYLQKENIIDESGMPKERFSAEFPKEGPSILRIQQVVRGDSAAYFCASSPPADRTGYGYTFGSGTRLTVV.

The CDR3 nucleotides read TGTGCCATCAGGGGGACAGGCTCTAACTATGGCTACACCTTC. Translated: CAIRGTGSNYGYTF. The chain uses TRBV10-3 and TRBJ1-2; 8 nucleotides match TRBD1. V was pared by 6 bases and J by 0 bases, with 3 bases of the junction left unmatched. In germline, CDR1 is ENHRY, CDR2 SYGVKD. This CDR3 contains 14 residues.

The chain combines TRBV5-1 with TRBJ2-1; 10 bases map to TRBD2. The CDR3 length is 15 residues. Germline assignment: CDR1 SGHRS and CDR2 YFSETQ. V gave up 3 bases and J gave up 6 bases; unmatched junction bases: 6. As DNA, the CDR3 is TGCGCCAGCAGCTCTAGCGGGAGTATTGGCAATGAGCAGTTCTTC. This sequence encodes CASSSSGSIGNEQFF.

J is TRBJ1-2 and V is TRBV18; 8 positions match TRBD1. Unmatched junction bases numbered 16, after V lost 5 bases and J lost 8 bases. CDR1 is KGHSH, CDR2 LQKENI, per germline. The CDR3 is 16 residues long. CDR3 in DNA: TGTGCCAGCTCAACGGCAACAGGGGGTAATTCGGAAGGCTACACCTTC. Protein product: CASSTATGGNSEGYTF.

The V and J genes are TRBV9 and TRBJ1-1; 7 bases match TRBD1. The CDR3 has 15 residues. From germline, CDR1 is SGDLS and CDR2 YYNGEE. V dropped 4 bases and J dropped 5; count of bases not matched to a gene: 11. DNA of the CDR3: TGTGCCAGCAGCCCTGCGAGGGGGCCGGGGACTGAAGCTTTCTTT. It codes for CASSPARGPGTEAFF.

The J gene is TRBJ2-1, the V gene TRBV6-5; TRBD1 aligns across 9 bases. The V and J ends lost 6 bases and 9 bases, in that order; junction bases with no gene match: 9. The CDR3 is 14 amino acids. The germline V gene encodes CDR1 MNHEY and CDR2 SVGAGI. The CDR3 DNA sequence: TGTGCCAGCAGAGGGAACAGGGGGCGCGTTGAGCAGTTCTTC. Protein product: CASRGNRGRVEQFF.

This clone has a handful of counts. V usage is TRBV27 and J usage is TRBJ1-2; tentative D call: TRBD1 (5 bases). The germline gives CDR1 MNHEY, CDR2 SMNVEV (reference sequence). CDR3 length: 14 amino acids. Trimming pared 6 bases from V and 3 bases from J, leaving 14 bases between. The CDR3 coding sequence is TGTGCCAGCAGCTTTTCCCGACAGCACTATGGCTACACCTTC. Its translation: CASSFSRQHYGYTF.

Only one count was recorded for this clone. The rearrangement joins TRBV11-2 to TRBJ2-7; 11 positions match TRBD2. The CDR3 sequence is 16 residues long. V lost 2 bases to trimming and J lost 0 bases; unmatched junction nucleotides: 3. The germline V gene has CDR1 SGHAT and CDR2 FQNNGV. CDR3: CASSLIGTSGSYEQYF. The CDR3 bases are TGTGCCAGCAGCTTAATAGGGACTAGCGGCTCCTACGAGCAGTACTTC.

The genes are TRBV28 and TRBJ1-5; 11 bases are a match to TRBD1. Germline CDR1 is MDHEN and CDR2 is SYDVKM. V lost 5 bases and J lost 6; bases outside the gene matches: 12. This CDR3 is built from 17 residues. CDR3 amino acids: CASSVSGTGGGGQPQHF. The CDR3 region has the DNA TGTGCCAGCAGTGTAAGCGGGACAGGGGGTGGAGGTCAGCCCCAGCATTTT.

The chain recombines TRBV27 with TRBJ1-6; 9 nucleotides match TRBD1. Per the germline V gene, CDR1 is MNHEY and CDR2 is SMNVEV (reference sequence). After removal of 3 bases from V and 10 bases from J, the junction contained 4 bases not matched to a gene. This CDR3 comprises 14 residues. CDR3 protein: CASSLGQGGSPLHF. CDR3 DNA: TGTGCCAGCAGTTTGGGACAGGGAGGGTCACCCCTCCACTTT.

This clone has only one observation. The chain carries TRBV6-2 or TRBV6-3 and TRBJ2-2; 8 bases align to TRBD2. CDR3 length equals 15 residues. CDR1 is MNHEY and CDR2 is SVGEGT in the germline V gene. After removal of 2 bases from V and 1 base from J, the junction contained 0 bases not matched to a gene. DNA for the CDR3: TGTGCCAGCAGTTACCTAGCGGGGAACACCGGGGAGCTGTTTTTT. This sequence encodes CASSYLAGNTGELFF.

The chain has TRBV10-3 and TRBJ2-2; 8 bases map to TRBD2. The V segment lost 4 bases and the J segment 6 bases; nucleotides outside the gene matches: 10. The CDR3 has 16 amino acids. Germline V lookup: CDR1 ENHRY, CDR2 SYGVKD. The chain's CDR3 is CAISGQASGYAGELFF. DNA for the CDR3: TGTGCCATCAGTGGGCAGGCTAGCGGGTACGCCGGGGAGCTGTTTTTT.

The chain links TRBV5-1 to TRBJ2-7, with 7 bases that match TRBD1. V lost 1 base to trimming and J lost 1 base; unmatched junction nucleotides: 5. The CDR3 loop spans 15 amino acids. Germline V gives CDR1 SGHRS, CDR2 YFSETQ. The CDR3 nucleotides are TGCGCCAGCAGCTTGCGAGGGACAGTTTCCTACGAGCAGTACTTC. Translating gives CASSLRGTVSYEQYF.

J is TRBJ1-3 and V is TRBV14, with D possibly TRBD1 on 5 matching bases. This CDR3 comprises 16 residues. Trimming pared 0 bases from V and 4 bases from J, leaving 13 bases between. CDR1 is SGHDN, CDR2 FVKESK, per germline. This CDR3 is CASSQETGQAGNTIYF. For the CDR3, the DNA is TGTGCCAGCAGCCAAGAAACAGGACAAGCCGGAAACACCATATATTTT.

Worth noting for this clone: Other DNA sequences in the sample encode the same CDR3. This chain uses TRBV5-1 with TRBJ1-4; 9 nucleotides match TRBD1. This CDR3 contains 14 residues. Per germline, CDR1 SGHRS and CDR2 YFSETQ. J gave up 4 bases and V 5 bases, and 3 bases lay outside the gene matches. The CDR3 sequence: CASSPTGGNEKLFF. The CDR3 DNA is TGCGCCAGCAGTCCGACAGGGGGTAATGAAAAACTGTTTTTT.

J is TRBJ2-7 and V is TRBV5-1, with 7 bases lining up with TRBD1. The germline V gene has CDR1 SGHRS and CDR2 YFSETQ. This CDR3 comprises 14 residues. With V trimmed by 4 bases and J by 5 bases, 9 bases remained unmatched. The CDR3 sequence: CASSVDRPGDEQYF. The CDR3 coding sequence is TGCGCCAGCAGCGTGGACAGGCCTGGGGACGAGCAGTACTTC.